The entry below gives a single T cell receptor beta chain sequence along with its context. This sample was taken from a study of blood T cell repertoires in COVID-19. About the research overall: Collection of acute and convalescent COVID-19 samples took place in the United States, Italy and Spain. In each case, the material was cDNA or gDNA derived from T cells, B-cell-depleted T cells, or PBMCs.

Authors' methods: Nucleated cell counts were estimated from reference gene primer amplification. Some clones are missing from TCRdb's copy, which holds only in-frame ones; the method was immunoSEQ multiplex PCR. V and J calls and clone size are those listed in that table; D and trimming were worked out from the DNA. The sample lists a few hundred thousand clones; more than 80% were seen once. It was during active infection that Seattle patients were enrolled and then longitudinally followed. Germline V CDR1 and CDR2: SGHRS, YFSETQ. This CDR3 has 16 residues. V was pared by 4 bases and J by 4 bases, with 9 bases of the junction left unmatched.

V gene TRBV5-1 combines with J gene TRBJ2-2, with TRBD1 identical over 8 bases. The source of this sequence is a woman in her twenties or thirties with COVID-19, enrolled during active disease. Input material: peripheral blood. CDR3 DNA sequence: TGCGCCAGCAGCCCCTCTGCAGGGGGCTTCACCGGGGAGCTGTTTTTT. It specifies CASSPSAGGFTGELFF. Supplemented by reference TRBV5-1 and TRBJ2-2, the full variable domain reads KAGVTQTPRYLIKTRGQQVTLSCSPISGHRSVSWYQQTPGQGLQFLFEYFSETQRNKGNFPGRFSGRQFSNSRSEMNVSTLELGDSALYLCASSPSAGGFTGELFFGEGSRLTVL.